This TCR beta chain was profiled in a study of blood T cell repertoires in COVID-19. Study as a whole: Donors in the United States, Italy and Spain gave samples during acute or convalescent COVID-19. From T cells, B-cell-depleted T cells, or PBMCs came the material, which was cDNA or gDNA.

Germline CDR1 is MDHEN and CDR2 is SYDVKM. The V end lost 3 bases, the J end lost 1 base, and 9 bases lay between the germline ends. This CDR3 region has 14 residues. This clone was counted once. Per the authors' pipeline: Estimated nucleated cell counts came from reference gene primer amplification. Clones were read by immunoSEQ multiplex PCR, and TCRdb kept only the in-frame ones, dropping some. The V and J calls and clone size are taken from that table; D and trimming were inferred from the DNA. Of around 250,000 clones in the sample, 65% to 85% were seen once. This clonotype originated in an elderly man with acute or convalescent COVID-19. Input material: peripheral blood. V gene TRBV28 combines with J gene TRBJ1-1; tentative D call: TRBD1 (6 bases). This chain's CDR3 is CASSLGHRNTEAFF. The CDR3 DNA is TGTGCCAGCAGTTTGGGACATCGGAACACTGAAGCTTTCTTT.